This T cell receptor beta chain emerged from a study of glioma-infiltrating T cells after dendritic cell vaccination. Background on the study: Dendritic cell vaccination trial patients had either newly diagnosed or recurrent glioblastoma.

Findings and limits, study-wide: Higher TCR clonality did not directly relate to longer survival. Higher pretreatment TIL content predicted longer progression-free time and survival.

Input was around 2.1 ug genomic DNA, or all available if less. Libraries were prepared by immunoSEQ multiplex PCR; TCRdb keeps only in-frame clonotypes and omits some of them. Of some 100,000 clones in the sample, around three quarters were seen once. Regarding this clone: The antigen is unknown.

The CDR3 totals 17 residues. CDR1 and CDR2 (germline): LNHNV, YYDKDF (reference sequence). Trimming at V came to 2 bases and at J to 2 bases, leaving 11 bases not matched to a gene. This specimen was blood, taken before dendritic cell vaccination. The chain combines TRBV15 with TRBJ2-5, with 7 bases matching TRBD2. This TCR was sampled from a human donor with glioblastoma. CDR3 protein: CATSRLAVAGNQETQYF. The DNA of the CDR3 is TGTGCCACCAGCAGACTGGCAGTAGCGGGCAATCAAGAGACCCAGTACTTC.